Listed here are 8 T cell receptor beta chains from one sample, sequenced in a study of T cell responses to AZD1222 COVID-19 vaccine. Method: immunoSEQ multiplex PCR; TCRdb's copy keeps in-frame clones and lacks some. The data contain roughly 120,000 clones, 94% of them seen just once; the ten biggest clones take up around 7%. Sequenced here: peripheral blood, sampled on day 0 of AZD1222 vaccination. Receptors originate from an adult in good health.

V gene TRBV5-1 combines with J gene TRBJ2-1; 8 bases are shared with TRBD2. This CDR3 contains 16 residues. The germline V gene encodes CDR1 SGHRS and CDR2 YFSETQ. V shed 4 bases and J 3 bases; nucleotides not matched to a gene: 9. In nucleotides, the CDR3 is TGCGCCAGCAGCCGAGGGGACGGGAGGGGCTACAATGAGCAGTTCTTC. It translates to CASSRGDGRGYNEQFF.

CDR3 sequence: CATSRGQANTEAFF. The CDR3 nucleotides are TGTGCCACCAGCAGGGGACAGGCGAACACTGAAGCTTTCTTT. V and J are TRBV15 and TRBJ1-1, with 8 bases matching TRBD1. The CDR3 loop spans 14 amino acids. Trimming took 3 bases from V and 1 from J; bases not matched to a gene: 1. Germline V gives CDR1 LNHNV, CDR2 YYDKDF (reference sequence).

The V gene is TRBV12-5, the J gene TRBJ2-1; 10 bases map to TRBD2. The CDR3 is made up of 14 amino acids. Looked up from germline, CDR1 is LGHNT and CDR2 is FRNRAP. The V segment lost 4 bases and the J segment 13 bases; nucleotides outside the gene matches: 10. This CDR3 reads CASGSPGTSDFQFF. The CDR3 bases are TGTGCTAGTGGTTCCCCCGGGACTAGCGATTTTCAGTTCTTC.

The count of this clone is one. J is TRBJ1-2 and V is TRBV3-1 (or the pseudogene TRBV3-2); 7 nucleotides line up with TRBD1. The J segment lost 6 bases and the V segment lost 2 bases, leaving 6 bases of the junction unmatched. The germline V gene has CDR1 LGHDT and CDR2 YNNKEL (reference sequence). The CDR3 consists of 14 residues. In DNA, the CDR3 is TGTGCCAGCAGCCAAAAGGGGGCGCGGGATGGCTACACCTTC. Translating gives CASSQKGARDGYTF.

The chain is built from TRBV19 and TRBJ2-2, with TRBD1 identical over 10 bases. CDR1 and CDR2 from the germline V gene are LNHDA and SQIVND (reference sequence). V was clipped by 5 bases and J by 6 bases; unmatched bases: 12. The CDR3 spans 17 residues. CDR3 residues: CASSPLRTGGGPGELFF. The CDR3 nucleotides read TGTGCCAGTAGTCCCCTTCGGACAGGGGGAGGGCCCGGGGAGCTGTTTTTT.

The rearrangement joins TRBV29-1 to TRBJ2-1, with D uncertain. The CDR3 loop spans 12 amino acids. Trimming stripped 0 bases from V and 7 bases from J, with 7 bases between. Germline V lookup: CDR1 SQVTM, CDR2 ANQGSEA. CDR3 residues: CSVEDVGNEQFF. Here the CDR3 DNA reads TGCAGCGTTGAAGATGTGGGGAATGAGCAGTTCTTC.

This chain uses TRBV4-1 with TRBJ1-1; no clear D gene. With 1 base removed from V and 5 bases from J, the gap between germline ends came to 14 bases. Germline values: CDR1 MGHRA, CDR2 YSYEKL. CDR3 size: 15 residues. CDR3 nucleotides: TGCGCCAGCAGCCAAGGCTGGTCGATTGCAACTGAAGCTTTCTTT. Translated: CASSQGWSIATEAFF.

The V gene is TRBV19, the J gene TRBJ1-5; D is unclear. Between the trimmed V and J ends, which lost 9 bases and 1 base, there was a span of 13 bases. Germline V gene data show CDR1 as LNHDA and CDR2 as SQIVND (reference sequence). The CDR3 is made up of 14 amino acids. The CDR3: CASQRRESNQPQHF. For the CDR3, the DNA is TGTGCCAGCCAGCGGCGGGAGAGCAATCAGCCCCAGCATTTT.